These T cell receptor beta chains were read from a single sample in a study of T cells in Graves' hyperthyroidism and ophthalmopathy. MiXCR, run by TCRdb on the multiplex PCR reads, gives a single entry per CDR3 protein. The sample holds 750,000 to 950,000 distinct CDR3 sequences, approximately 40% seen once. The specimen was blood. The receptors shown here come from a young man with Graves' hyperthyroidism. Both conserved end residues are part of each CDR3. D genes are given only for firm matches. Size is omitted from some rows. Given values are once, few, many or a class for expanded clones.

CDR3 DNA: TGTGCCAGCAGTTTAATACGGGGCAGGGGTGACACTGAAGCTTTCTTT; CDR3 protein: CASSLIRGRGDTEAFF; V gene: TRBV28; J gene: TRBJ1-1; D gene: .; clone size: .
CDR3 DNA: TGTGCCATCAGCACTGACAGGGTTAACACTGAAGCTTTCTTT; CDR3 protein: CAISTDRVNTEAFF; V gene: TRBV10-3; J gene: TRBJ1-1; D gene: TRBD1; clone size: many
CDR3 DNA: TGTGCCAGCAGTTGGACAGGGTCTGGGGCCAACGTCCTGACTTTC; CDR3 protein: CASSWTGSGANVLTF; V gene: TRBV12-3/TRBV12-4; J gene: TRBJ2-6; D gene: TRBD1; clone size: .
CDR3 DNA: TGTGCCAGCAGGGTCCCCCTTGCGGGTCAGCCCCAGCATTTT; CDR3 protein: CASRVPLAGQPQHF; V gene: TRBV2; J gene: TRBJ1-5; D gene: .; clone size: many
CDR3 DNA: TGTGCCAGCTCACCACAGCCTTGGACAGGGGGGAACACTGAAGCTTTCTTT; CDR3 protein: CASSPQPWTGGNTEAFF; V gene: TRBV19; J gene: TRBJ1-1; D gene: TRBD1; clone size: .
CDR3 DNA: TGTGCCAGCAGTTCAGGGAGAGAAGGTGAAAAACTGTTTTTT; CDR3 protein: CASSSGREGEKLFF; V gene: TRBV12-3/TRBV12-4; J gene: TRBJ1-4; D gene: .; clone size: many
CDR3 DNA: TGCGCCAGCAGAGGATCGGAGACTGGAAACACCATATATTTT; CDR3 protein: CASRGSETGNTIYF; V gene: TRBV5-1; J gene: TRBJ1-3; D gene: .; clone size: .
CDR3 DNA: TGTGCCAGCAGCTTCCGCTCTAGTGATAACGAGCAGTACTTC; CDR3 protein: CASSFRSSDNEQYF; V gene: TRBV7-2; J gene: TRBJ2-7; D gene: .; clone size: few
CDR3 DNA: TGTGCCAGCTTCGACAGGGCAGCGGCCGGGGAGCTGTTTTTT; CDR3 protein: CASFDRAAAGELFF; V gene: TRBV6-1; J gene: TRBJ2-2; D gene: TRBD1; clone size: .
CDR3 DNA: TGTGCTAGTGGTTCAGGTTATCAGCCCCAGCATTTT; CDR3 protein: CASGSGYQPQHF; V gene: TRBV12-5; J gene: TRBJ1-5; D gene: .; clone size: many
CDR3 DNA: TGTGCCAGCAGCTTAGAATCACCCTACGAGCAGTACTTC; CDR3 protein: CASSLESPYEQYF; V gene: TRBV7-2; J gene: TRBJ2-7; D gene: .; clone size: few
CDR3 DNA: TGTGCCATCAGTGACACGCTGGACAGGGGGCTTTCACCCCTCCACTTT; CDR3 protein: CAISDTLDRGLSPLHF; V gene: TRBV10-3; J gene: TRBJ1-6; D gene: TRBD1; clone size: many
CDR3 DNA: TGTGCCAGCGGACCGATCCAAGAGACCCAGTACTTC; CDR3 protein: CASGPIQETQYF; V gene: TRBV7-2; J gene: TRBJ2-5; D gene: .; clone size: many
CDR3 DNA: TGCAGCGGCGGCCAACTTGGCTACACCTTC; CDR3 protein: CSGGQLGYTF; V gene: TRBV29-1; J gene: TRBJ1-2; D gene: .; clone size: .
CDR3 DNA: TGTGCCAGCAGTTACTCGGGGAACTCACCCCTCCACTTT; CDR3 protein: CASSYSGNSPLHF; V gene: TRBV6-6; J gene: TRBJ1-6; D gene: .; clone size: few
CDR3 DNA: TGTGCCACCAGCAGAGATGGTGGAGGGGCCTACGAGCAGTACTTC; CDR3 protein: CATSRDGGGAYEQYF; V gene: TRBV15; J gene: TRBJ2-7; D gene: .; clone size: .
CDR3 DNA: TGTGCCAGCAAACAGGAATACACCGGGGAGCTGTTTTTT; CDR3 protein: CASKQEYTGELFF; V gene: TRBV2; J gene: TRBJ2-2; D gene: .; clone size: few
CDR3 DNA: TGTGCCAGCGCCTCTAGCGGACCACTCAGCGAGCAGTACTTC; CDR3 protein: CASASSGPLSEQYF; V gene: TRBV7-8; J gene: TRBJ2-7; D gene: TRBD2; clone size: .
CDR3 DNA: TGTGCCAGCAGTTACAGTCGGGCCACTGAAGCTTTCTTT; CDR3 protein: CASSYSRATEAFF; V gene: TRBV6-2/TRBV6-3; J gene: TRBJ1-1; D gene: .; clone size: .
CDR3 DNA: TGCAGCGTTGAAGGGGGCAGACAAGAGACCCAGTACTTC; CDR3 protein: CSVEGGRQETQYF; V gene: TRBV29-1; J gene: TRBJ2-5; D gene: .; clone size: many
CDR3 DNA: TGTGCCAGCAGGGCAGGGGAATGGACTGAAGCTTTCTTT; CDR3 protein: CASRAGEWTEAFF; V gene: TRBV6-5; J gene: TRBJ1-1; D gene: .; clone size: .
CDR3 DNA: TGTGCCAGCAGCGCGAACAGGCTGGCCCCTGAAGCTTTCTTT; CDR3 protein: CASSANRLAPEAFF; V gene: TRBV7-2; J gene: TRBJ1-1; D gene: .; clone size: .
CDR3 DNA: TGTGCCAGCCAGAGGGCTAGGGCCGGGTTATATGAAAAACTGTTTTTT; CDR3 protein: CASQRARAGLYEKLFF; V gene: TRBV2; J gene: TRBJ1-4; D gene: .; clone size: many
CDR3 DNA: TGTGCCACCAGCGGGACAGACAGAATCTATGGCTACACCTTC; CDR3 protein: CATSGTDRIYGYTF; V gene: TRBV15; J gene: TRBJ1-2; D gene: TRBD1; clone size: many
CDR3 DNA: TGTGCCAGCAGCTTATCCTCCGGCACCGGGGAGCTGTTTTTT; CDR3 protein: CASSLSSGTGELFF; V gene: TRBV7-3; J gene: TRBJ2-2; D gene: .; clone size: .
CDR3 DNA: TGTGCCAGCAGCCTAGCGGCATCCCGGGGGGTCCTCCACTTT; CDR3 protein: CASSLAASRGVLHF; V gene: TRBV7-2; J gene: TRBJ1-6; D gene: .; clone size: .
CDR3 DNA: TGTGCCAGCAGCGCGGGACACTCGAGGGGGGAGCAGTACTTC; CDR3 protein: CASSAGHSRGEQYF; V gene: TRBV7-6; J gene: TRBJ2-7; D gene: .; clone size: .
CDR3 DNA: TGTGCCATCAAGAGCGGGGAGAACACCGGGGAGCTGTTTTTT; CDR3 protein: CAIKSGENTGELFF; V gene: TRBV10-3; J gene: TRBJ2-2; D gene: TRBD2; clone size: many
CDR3 DNA: TGCAGCGTTGTTGGAGGGGGAGACTATGGCTACACCTTC; CDR3 protein: CSVVGGGDYGYTF; V gene: TRBV29-1; J gene: TRBJ1-2; D gene: .; clone size: many
CDR3 DNA: TGTGCCACCAGCTCGGACCACAGCTATAGCAATCAGCCCCAGCATTTT; CDR3 protein: CATSSDHSYSNQPQHF; V gene: TRBV15; J gene: TRBJ1-5; D gene: .; clone size: .
CDR3 DNA: TGTGCCACCAGCAGAGAAGTAGTGTTGGATTCGGAGACCCAGTACTTC; CDR3 protein: CATSREVVLDSETQYF; V gene: TRBV15; J gene: TRBJ2-5; D gene: .; clone size: .
CDR3 DNA: TGTGCCAGTAGTGGACGGTTAATAGGGGCCCTAAGAACTTTCTTT; CDR3 protein: CASSGRLIGALRTFF; V gene: TRBV19; J gene: TRBJ1-1; D gene: .; clone size: .
CDR3 DNA: TGTGCCATCTCGGGAGAGGAGGATTATGGCTACACCTTC; CDR3 protein: CAISGEEDYGYTF; V gene: TRBV12-3/TRBV12-4; J gene: TRBJ1-2; D gene: .; clone size: .
CDR3 DNA: TGCGCCAGCAGCCTAGGGACTAGCGGGGAAGAGACCCAGTACTTC; CDR3 protein: CASSLGTSGEETQYF; V gene: TRBV4-1; J gene: TRBJ2-5; D gene: TRBD2; clone size: few
CDR3 DNA: TGCAGCGTGGGACTAGCGGGGGACTCCTACGAGCAGTACTTC; CDR3 protein: CSVGLAGDSYEQYF; V gene: TRBV29-1; J gene: TRBJ2-7; D gene: TRBD2; clone size: .
CDR3 DNA: TGTGCCAGCAGCCAAGACTGGCAGTTCCCGTCCACTGAAGCTTTCTTT; CDR3 protein: CASSQDWQFPSTEAFF; V gene: TRBV3-1; J gene: TRBJ1-1; D gene: .; clone size: few
CDR3 DNA: TGCAGCGTGCCGGGACGAGGTGGAAATGAAAAACTGTTTTTT; CDR3 protein: CSVPGRGGNEKLFF; V gene: TRBV29-1; J gene: TRBJ1-4; D gene: .; clone size: .
CDR3 DNA: TGTGCCAGCAGCTCGGGCGGGGCAGGGCGGATAGAGCAGTACTTC; CDR3 protein: CASSSGGAGRIEQYF; V gene: TRBV7-9; J gene: TRBJ2-7; D gene: .; clone size: few
CDR3 DNA: TGTGCCAGCAGCTACGACAGGGGGCTACAAAAGACCCAGTACTTC; CDR3 protein: CASSYDRGLQKTQYF; V gene: TRBV13; J gene: TRBJ2-5; D gene: TRBD1; clone size: few
CDR3 DNA: TGTGCTAGTGCCGGTAGACAGGGTTGGATACTCTATGGCTACACCTTC; CDR3 protein: CASAGRQGWILYGYTF; V gene: TRBV12-5; J gene: TRBJ1-2; D gene: TRBD1; clone size: .
CDR3 DNA: TGTGCCAGCAGCGTAGTTCGAGGGAGGCAGTATTTT; CDR3 protein: CASSVVRGRQYF; V gene: TRBV9; J gene: TRBJ2-3; D gene: .; clone size: .
CDR3 DNA: TGTGCCAGCAGCCACCTAGGTACAATTGAAAAACTGTTTTTT; CDR3 protein: CASSHLGTIEKLFF; V gene: TRBV14; J gene: TRBJ1-4; D gene: .; clone size: .
CDR3 DNA: TGCAGTGCTTCCATAGCGGGAGGCCCCTACGAGCAGTACTTC; CDR3 protein: CSASIAGGPYEQYF; V gene: TRBV20-1; J gene: TRBJ2-7; D gene: TRBD2; clone size: .